This TCR beta chain was profiled in a study of T cells in Graves' hyperthyroidism and ophthalmopathy. Study context: Peripheral blood specimens were obtained at initial diagnosis, prior to any treatment.

V lost 3 bases and J lost 2; bases outside the gene matches: 4. In germline, CDR1 is SGHAT, CDR2 FQNNGV. This CDR3 region has 14 residues. The sample holds many counts of this clonotype. RNA transcripts were the template for amplifying TCR beta CDR3 regions. HTBI primers were the set used in a first-round RT-PCR of the TCR CDR3. TCRdb independently ran MiXCR on the multiplex PCR reads; one entry per CDR3 protein. The data contain roughly 740,000 distinct CDR3 sequences, less than 20% of them singletons. The chain carries TRBV11-2 and TRBJ2-7; 7 nucleotides match TRBD2. The receptor was derived from a man younger than 35 with Graves' hyperthyroidism. Sequencing was done on a sample of blood. The CDR3 bases are TGTGCCAGCAGCTTTGCGGGAGAAGCCTACGAGCAGTACTTC. It translates to CASSFAGEAYEQYF. Drawing the rest from reference TRBV11-2 and TRBJ2-7, the complete variable domain is EAGVAQSPRYKIIEKRQSVAFWCNPISGHATLYWYQQILGQGPKLLIQFQNNGVVDDSQLPKDRFSAERLKGVDSTLKIQPAKLEDSAVYLCASSFAGEAYEQYFGPGTRLTVT.